This is a list of T cell receptor beta chains from one sample in a study of CD4 T cells in relation to SARS-CoV-2 and coronaviruses. These TCRs are of unknown antigen specificity. Produced via immunoSEQ multiplex PCR; TCRdb's table is partial and in-frame only. Among just over 15,000 clones listed, roughly 72% were seen once. The specimen sequenced was CD4+ T cells from PBMCs, cultured in vitro. The receptors stem from a human donor in good health. CDR3s include the opening cysteine and the closing phenylalanine or tryptophan. Fields, in order: V gene, D gene, CDR3 protein. The D gene is left open where the match is weak.

V gene: TRBV6-6
D gene: NA
CDR3 protein: CASSYGQGGTQYF

V gene: TRBV28
D gene: NA
CDR3 protein: CASRGGTASTDTQYF

V gene: TRBV24-1
D gene: TRBD1
CDR3 protein: CATSDHAGGGNYGYTF

V gene: TRBV5-1
D gene: NA
CDR3 protein: CASSLTTNYGYTF

V gene: TRBV4-2
D gene: TRBD1
CDR3 protein: CASSQRGERTGNNSPLHF

V gene: TRBV18
D gene: NA
CDR3 protein: CASSRQLGSNQPQHF

V gene: TRBV5-1
D gene: NA
CDR3 protein: CASSAPHVDYEQYF

V gene: TRBV25-1
D gene: TRBD1
CDR3 protein: CASSEDRGNSPLHF

V gene: TRBV5-1
D gene: NA
CDR3 protein: CASSSALELSGELFF

V gene: TRBV28
D gene: NA
CDR3 protein: CASSLGQLNEKLFF

V gene: TRBV24-1
D gene: NA
CDR3 protein: CATSDLMADMDTGELFF

V gene: TRBV11-3
D gene: TRBD1
CDR3 protein: CASSLETGVPDTGELFF

V gene: TRBV5-1
D gene: NA
CDR3 protein: CASSFGPPENNEQFF

V gene: TRBV6-5
D gene: TRBD1
CDR3 protein: CASRITGGRAEAFF

V gene: TRBV24-1
D gene: NA
CDR3 protein: CATSDYSYGYTF

V gene: TRBV14
D gene: NA
CDR3 protein: CASSQVGRGGNTEAFF

V gene: TRBV7-2
D gene: NA
CDR3 protein: CASSFSAGTSGNTIYF

V gene: TRBV9
D gene: NA
CDR3 protein: CASSVEADIGGYTF

V gene: TRBV19
D gene: TRBD1
CDR3 protein: CASKGFQGAGNQPQHF

V gene: TRBV6-5
D gene: NA
CDR3 protein: CASSYSKGSGANVLTF

V gene: TRBV13
D gene: NA
CDR3 protein: CASSPLGRGLNQETQYF

V gene: TRBV19
D gene: NA
CDR3 protein: CASSIGQNHQPQHF

V gene: TRBV7-3
D gene: TRBD1
CDR3 protein: CASSLRGTGDNEQFF

V gene: TRBV5-1
D gene: NA
CDR3 protein: CASSLGGSYNEQFF

V gene: TRBV14
D gene: TRBD2
CDR3 protein: CASRQTSGSYNEQFF

V gene: TRBV5-6
D gene: NA
CDR3 protein: CASSLDLDSYNEQFF

V gene: TRBV28
D gene: TRBD1
CDR3 protein: CASSSGQALFYTF

V gene: TRBV19
D gene: TRBD1
CDR3 protein: CASSTRDSDFYGYTF

V gene: TRBV6-5
D gene: NA
CDR3 protein: CASRRPGTGNYEQYF

V gene: TRBV5-8
D gene: TRBD1
CDR3 protein: CASSLDSGQGYNEQFF

V gene: TRBV7-8
D gene: NA
CDR3 protein: CASSYGVPSYNEQFF

V gene: TRBV3-1/TRBV3-2
D gene: NA
CDR3 protein: CASSQAGTANTEAFF

V gene: TRBV24-1
D gene: NA
CDR3 protein: CATSDTNTEAFF

V gene: TRBV3-1/TRBV3-2
D gene: NA
CDR3 protein: CASRGTYEQYF

V gene: TRBV19
D gene: NA
CDR3 protein: CASSTEGEQYF

V gene: TRBV2
D gene: TRBD1
CDR3 protein: CASAGGGQPQHF

V gene: TRBV14
D gene: TRBD1
CDR3 protein: CASSPADRSKETQYF

V gene: TRBV7-8
D gene: TRBD1
CDR3 protein: CASSTGTVQNQPQHF

V gene: TRBV30
D gene: NA
CDR3 protein: CAWSVKGTNFNYGYTF

V gene: TRBV21-1
D gene: NA
CDR3 protein: CASSGQQGPTEKLFF

V gene: TRBV12-5
D gene: NA
CDR3 protein: CASGDYLSDQPQHF

V gene: TRBV5-7
D gene: NA
CDR3 protein: CASSLGGRECTDTQYF

V gene: TRBV10-1
D gene: TRBD2
CDR3 protein: CATRPGGEAGELFF